This is a list of T cell receptor beta chains from one sample in a study of OX40 agonist ivuxolimab in advanced cancers. Sequencing was performed with immunoSEQ multiplex PCR; in TCRdb, only in-frame clones are kept and a portion is missing. The data show about 9,100 clones, 88% seen once. This material consisted of CD4+ or CD8+ T cells sorted from blood, taken in a trial of the OX40 agonist ivuxolimab. These receptors originate from an adult with an advanced solid tumor such as melanoma, head and neck, liver or kidney cancer. Each CDR3 is given without its conserved first and last residue. The order of the fields is J gene, V gene, CDR3 length, CDR3 protein.

>TRBJ2-7|TRBV6-5|9
ASWEKGEQY
>TRBJ2-7|TRBV7-9|15
ASSLARGGTAPYEQY
>TRBJ1-1|TRBV9|11
ASSVDVNTEAF
>TRBJ2-1|TRBV7-9|16
ASSPPERGGLSYNEQF
>TRBJ2-2|TRBV19|12
ASSIGGTTGELF
>TRBJ2-7|TRBV19|12
ASSIRGSSYEQY
>TRBJ1-2|TRBV14|11
ASSQQGYYGYT
>TRBJ1-1|TRBV5-6|11
ASSSGQGAGGF
>TRBJ2-1|TRBV19|13
ASTLTVSLGEEQF
>TRBJ2-6|TRBV4-1|12
ASSPQGHLNVLT
>TRBJ2-3|TRBV2|13
ASSDRAGGTDTQY
>TRBJ2-7|TRBV10-2|10
ASTDKNYEQY
>TRBJ1-2|TRBV10-3|11
AIRTEANYGYT
>TRBJ2-2|TRBV15|14
ATSRGSETNTGELF
>TRBJ2-3|TRBV18|11
ASSPTGTDTQY
>TRBJ2-5|TRBV4-1|13
ASSLQSGGAGTQY
>TRBJ1-2|TRBV4-1|12
ASSQGQGLIGYT
>TRBJ1-1|TRBV4-1|14
ASSPGEGGMNTEAF
>TRBJ2-3|TRBV10-2|17
ASTALAGSYRSSTDTQY
>TRBJ2-7|TRBV6-1|11
ASTLDSSYEQY
>TRBJ2-1|TRBV15|13
ATSREGGSYNEQF
>TRBJ2-7|TRBV7-9|12
ASSFEGPGYEQY
>TRBJ2-7|TRBV6-5|13
ASSYGQGAAYEQY
>TRBJ1-5|TRBV10-2|15
ASSERGTGFAGQPQH
>TRBJ1-2|TRBV4-1|12
ASSPQGAKYGYT
>TRBJ1-2|TRBV18|13
ASSTGQGTLSGYT
>TRBJ2-7|TRBV10-3|11
AISYASSYEQY
>TRBJ2-3|TRBV4-1|11
ASSPDSPDTQY
>TRBJ1-4|TRBV27|14
ASSVGQGALNEKLF
>TRBJ2-2|TRBV7-9|13
ASSLSGGFPGELF
>TRBJ2-1|TRBV2|13
ASSLLAGDYNEQF
>TRBJ2-2|TRBV28|12
ASRETGLTGELF
>TRBJ1-5|TRBV28|12
ASSSRVNNRPQH
>TRBJ1-1|TRBV29-1|10
SVDTGYTEAF
>TRBJ1-6|TRBV6-1|11
ASSLKTHSPLH
>TRBJ2-7|TRBV11-2|11
ASSLGTGYEQY
>TRBJ1-3|TRBV5-4|13
ASSETGLSGNTIY
>TRBJ2-2|TRBV7-2|14
ASSLEGVVYTGELF
>TRBJ2-7|TRBV5-4|9
ASSSSYEQY
>TRBJ2-7|TRBV6-6|11
ASSYSPGGEQY
>TRBJ1-1|TRBV11-1|11
ASSLGRNTEAF